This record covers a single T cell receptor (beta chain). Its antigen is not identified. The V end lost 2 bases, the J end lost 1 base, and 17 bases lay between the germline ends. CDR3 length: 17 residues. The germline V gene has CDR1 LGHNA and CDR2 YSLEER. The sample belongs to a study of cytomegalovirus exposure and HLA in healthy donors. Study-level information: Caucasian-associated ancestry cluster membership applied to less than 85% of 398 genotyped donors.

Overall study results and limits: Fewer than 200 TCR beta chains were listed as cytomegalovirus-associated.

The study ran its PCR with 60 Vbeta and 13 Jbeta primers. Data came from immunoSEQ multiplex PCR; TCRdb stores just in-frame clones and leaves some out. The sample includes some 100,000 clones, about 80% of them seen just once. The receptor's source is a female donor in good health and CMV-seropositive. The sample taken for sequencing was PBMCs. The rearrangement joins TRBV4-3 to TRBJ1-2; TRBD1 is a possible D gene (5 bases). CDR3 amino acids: CASSQSRGGGGNYGYTF. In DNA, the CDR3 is TGCGCCAGCAGCCAATCCCGCGGGGGTGGGGGTAACTATGGCTACACCTTC.